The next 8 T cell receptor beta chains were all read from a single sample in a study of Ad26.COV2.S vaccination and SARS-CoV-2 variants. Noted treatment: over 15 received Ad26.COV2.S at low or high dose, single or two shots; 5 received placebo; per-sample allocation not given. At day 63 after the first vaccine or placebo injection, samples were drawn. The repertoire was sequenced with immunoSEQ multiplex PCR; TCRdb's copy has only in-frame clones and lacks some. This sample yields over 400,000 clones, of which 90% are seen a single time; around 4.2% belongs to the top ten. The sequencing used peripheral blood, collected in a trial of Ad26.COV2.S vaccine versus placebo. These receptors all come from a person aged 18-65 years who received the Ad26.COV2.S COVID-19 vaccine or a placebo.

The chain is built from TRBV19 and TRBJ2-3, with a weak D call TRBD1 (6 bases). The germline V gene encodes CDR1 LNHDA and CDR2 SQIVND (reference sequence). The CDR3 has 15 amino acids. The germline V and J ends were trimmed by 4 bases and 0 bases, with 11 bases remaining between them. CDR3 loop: CASSNLDSSTDTQYF. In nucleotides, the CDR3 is TGTGCCAGTAGTAATTTGGACAGTAGCACAGATACGCAGTATTTT.

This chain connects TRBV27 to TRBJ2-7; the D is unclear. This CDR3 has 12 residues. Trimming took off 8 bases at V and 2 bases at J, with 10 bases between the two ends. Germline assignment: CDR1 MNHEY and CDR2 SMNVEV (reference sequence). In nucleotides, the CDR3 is TGTGCCAGCGGGCCTGGAGCCTACGAGCAGTACTTC. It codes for CASGPGAYEQYF.

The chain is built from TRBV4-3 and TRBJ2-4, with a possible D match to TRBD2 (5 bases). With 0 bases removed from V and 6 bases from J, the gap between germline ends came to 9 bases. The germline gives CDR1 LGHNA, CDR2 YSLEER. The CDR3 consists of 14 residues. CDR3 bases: TGCGCCAGCAGCCAAGAGCTGGGAGCAAACATTCAGTACTTC. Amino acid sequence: CASSQELGANIQYF.

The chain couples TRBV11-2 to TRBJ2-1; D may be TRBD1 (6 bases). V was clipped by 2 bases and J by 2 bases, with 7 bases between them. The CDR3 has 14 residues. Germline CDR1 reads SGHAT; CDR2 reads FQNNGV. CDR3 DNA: TGTGCCAGCAGCTTACGGGACACCTACAATGAGCAGTTCTTC. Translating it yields CASSLRDTYNEQFF.

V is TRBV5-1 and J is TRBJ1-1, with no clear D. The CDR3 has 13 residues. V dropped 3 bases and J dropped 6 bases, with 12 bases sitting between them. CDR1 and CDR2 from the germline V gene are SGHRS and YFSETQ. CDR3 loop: CASSSASGPEAFF. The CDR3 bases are TGCGCCAGCAGCTCCGCCTCCGGGCCTGAAGCTTTCTTT.

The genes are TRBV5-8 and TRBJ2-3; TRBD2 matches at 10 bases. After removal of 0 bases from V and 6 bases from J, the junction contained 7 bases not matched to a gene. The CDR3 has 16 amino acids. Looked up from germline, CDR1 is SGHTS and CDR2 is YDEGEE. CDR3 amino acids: CASSLDGLAEEDTQYF. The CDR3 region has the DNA TGTGCCAGCAGCTTGGACGGACTAGCGGAGGAGGATACGCAGTATTTT.

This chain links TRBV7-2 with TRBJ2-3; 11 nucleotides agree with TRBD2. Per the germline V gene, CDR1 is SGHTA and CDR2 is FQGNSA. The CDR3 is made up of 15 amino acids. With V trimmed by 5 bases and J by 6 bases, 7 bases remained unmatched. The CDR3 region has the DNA TGTGCCAGCAGCGCCAGACTAGCGGGAAGGGATACGCAGTATTTT. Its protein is CASSARLAGRDTQYF.

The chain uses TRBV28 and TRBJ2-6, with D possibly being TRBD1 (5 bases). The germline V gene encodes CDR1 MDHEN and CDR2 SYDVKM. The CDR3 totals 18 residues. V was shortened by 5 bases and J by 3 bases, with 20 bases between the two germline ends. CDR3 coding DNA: TGTGCCAGCAGTGCCCCGAGACAGCGTCTGAGTGGGGCCAACGTCCTGACTTTC. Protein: CASSAPRQRLSGANVLTF.